These T cell receptor beta chains were read from a single sample in a study of blood T cell repertoires in COVID-19. Only in-frame clones appear in the TCRdb table, and some are missing; sequencing was by immunoSEQ multiplex PCR. This table holds about half a million clones, around 85% found once. The sequencing sample was made of peripheral blood. These receptors were collected from a human donor in a cohort sampled during active COVID-19. The CDR3 runs from the conserved cysteine through the conserved F or W. The D gene is left open where the match is weak. Clone size, where shown, is once, few, many, or a class for clones that have expanded.

j_gene	v_gene	len	d_gene	abundance	CDR3nt	CDR3aa
TRBJ1-1	TRBV6-5	14	TRBD1	.	TGTGCCAGCACCCGGACAGGGTCTTACACTGAAGCTTTCTTT	CASTRTGSYTEAFF
TRBJ1-3	TRBV28	15	.	.	TGTGCCAGCACTCTCGGGTTGTCCTCTGGAAACACCATATATTTT	CASTLGLSSGNTIYF
TRBJ1-2	TRBV12-1	15	.	.	TGTGCCGGGTCGACAGGGGGTAAGGGGAACTATGGCTACACCTTC	CAGSTGGKGNYGYTF
TRBJ2-3	TRBV5-1	14	.	.	TGCGCCAGCAGCTTACAGGAGAGCACAGATACGCAGTATTTT	CASSLQESTDTQYF
TRBJ2-7	TRBV6-5	15	TRBD2	.	TGTGCCAGCAGTCGAACGCCGGCGACTAGCGCTGAGCAGTACTTC	CASSRTPATSAEQYF
TRBJ2-7	TRBV2	15	TRBD2	.	TGTGCCAGCAGTGAGGGAGGGGCCCTTGCCCACGAGCAGTACTTC	CASSEGGALAHEQYF
TRBJ2-5	TRBV7-2	13	.	few	TGTGCCAGCAGAGTGGGACTGCAAGAGACCCAGTACTTC	CASRVGLQETQYF
TRBJ2-1	TRBV6-5	12	TRBD2	once	TGTGCCAGCAGGGGCGGACCGGGGGGGCAGTTCTTC	CASRGGPGGQFF
TRBJ1-2	TRBV27	17	TRBD1	.	TGTGCCAGCAGTTTATTTTCGACAGGGGCTGATAACTATGGCTACACCTTC	CASSLFSTGADNYGYTF
TRBJ1-2	TRBV19	15	TRBD1	.	TGTGCCAGTAGTGAACCCGGGACAGGGAGCTATGGCTACACCTTC	CASSEPGTGSYGYTF
TRBJ1-5	TRBV28	15	TRBD1	.	TGTGCCAGCAGTCGTGGACAGGGGGGCAATCAGCCCCAGCATTTT	CASSRGQGGNQPQHF
TRBJ1-6	TRBV7-2	15	.	few	TGTGCCAGCAGCTATAACGGGGGTTGGAGTTCACCCCTCCACTTT	CASSYNGGWSSPLHF
TRBJ2-3	TRBV3-1/TRBV3-2	18	TRBD2	.	TGTGCCAGCAGCCATCGGCCGGGAGCGGGAGGGGAGACAGATACGCAGTATTTT	CASSHRPGAGGETDTQYF
TRBJ1-1	TRBV19	13	.	.	TGTGCCAGTAGTAGGGGCACCGGTCGCGAAGCTTTCTTT	CASSRGTGREAFF
TRBJ1-5	TRBV20-1	17	TRBD1	.	TGCAGTGCTAGTCGCGGACAGGGAAGTCTGAGCAATCAGCCCCAGCATTTT	CSASRGQGSLSNQPQHF
TRBJ1-5	TRBV9	13	.	.	TGTGCCAGCAGCCTCCACGAGGGTCAGCCCCAGCATTTT	CASSLHEGQPQHF
TRBJ2-7	TRBV6-5	14	TRBD1	.	TGTGCCAGCAGTACGACAGGGTTAATTTACGAGCAGTACTTC	CASSTTGLIYEQYF
TRBJ1-4	TRBV28	18	.	.	TGTGCCAGCAGTCTTGGTATGGGGGCTTCTCCCCAACGTGAAAAACTGTTTTTT	CASSLGMGASPQREKLFF
TRBJ1-4	TRBV18	14	.	.	TGTGCCAGCTCAACTAACAGGGACGATGAAAAACTGTTTTTT	CASSTNRDDEKLFF
TRBJ2-1	TRBV11-3	16	.	.	TGTGCCAGCAGCCTCGTGGGTATAGGGGTGGACAATGAGCAGTTCTTC	CASSLVGIGVDNEQFF
TRBJ2-7	TRBV5-4	16	TRBD2	once	TGTGCCAGCAGCTTGGATAGCGGGAGTACCTCCTACGAGCAGTACTTC	CASSLDSGSTSYEQYF
TRBJ1-4	TRBV28	14	.	.	TGTGCCAGCACTTGGGGCAGGGGACGTGAAAAACTGTTTTTT	CASTWGRGREKLFF
TRBJ1-1	TRBV6-5	15	.	.	TGTGCCAGCCGACCTCGGGGGGGAATGAACACTGAAGCTTTCTTT	CASRPRGGMNTEAFF
TRBJ1-2	TRBV7-2	15	TRBD1	.	TGTGCCAGCAGCTTACAGGGGGCGCGGGAATATGGCTACACCTTC	CASSLQGAREYGYTF
TRBJ1-2	TRBV6-5	14	TRBD1	.	TGTGCCAGCAGTTCCGATTACAGGGGATGGGGCTACACCTTC	CASSSDYRGWGYTF
TRBJ2-7	TRBV7-2	12	.	.	TGTGCCAGCAGCTTAGCGCGGGCACCCCGGGACTTC	CASSLARAPRDF
TRBJ1-5	TRBV7-2	13	.	.	TGTGCCAGCAGCTTAGTATTCGATCAGCCCCAGCATTTT	CASSLVFDQPQHF
TRBJ2-7	TRBV30	13	TRBD2	.	TGTGCCTTGAGCCTTAGCGGGATGGGGGAGCAGTACTTC	CALSLSGMGEQYF
TRBJ1-1	TRBV5-1	13	.	.	TGCGCCAGCAGTCGACAGCTTAACACTGAAGCTTTCTTT	CASSRQLNTEAFF
TRBJ2-3	TRBV20-1	14	TRBD2	.	TGCAGTGCCAGTCCGGGACTAGCGGGAGATACGCAGTATTTT	CSASPGLAGDTQYF
TRBJ2-1	TRBV4-3	15	.	.	TGCGCCAGCAGCCAAGAATCCGCAGATAACAATGAGCAGTTCTTC	CASSQESADNNEQFF
TRBJ2-7	TRBV9	14	.	.	TGTGCCAGCAGCGTAGAAGCTACCACCTACGAGCAGTACTTC	CASSVEATTYEQYF
TRBJ2-1	TRBV19	17	TRBD2	once	TGTGCCAGTAGCAACGGAGCGGGAGGGCCGCTCAGGAATGAGCAGTTCTTC	CASSNGAGGPLRNEQFF
TRBJ2-5	TRBV2	16	TRBD2	.	TGTGCCAGCAGTATAACAGCGGGAGGGGAACAAGAGACCCAGTACTTC	CASSITAGGEQETQYF
TRBJ2-5	TRBV28	15	TRBD2	.	TGTGCCAGCAAAGCGGGAGGTGGGACCCAAGAGACCCAGTACTTC	CASKAGGGTQETQYF
TRBJ2-1	TRBV11-3	16	TRBD2	.	TGTGCCAGCAGCTTGGAGGGGCCTAGCGGGACCTCAACGCAGTTCTTC	CASSLEGPSGTSTQFF
TRBJ2-7	TRBV5-4	15	TRBD2	once	TGTGCCAGCAGCCCTGGACTAGGGGAAACCTACGAGCAGTACTTC	CASSPGLGETYEQYF
TRBJ2-1	TRBV5-1	17	TRBD2	.	TGCGCCAGCAGCCCCGGGACTAGCCTAGCGGTTTACAATGAGCAGTTCTTC	CASSPGTSLAVYNEQFF
TRBJ1-1	TRBV19	16	.	.	TGTGCCAGTAGTACGAAGCAACAGGGTCCGAACACTGAAGCTTTCTTT	CASSTKQQGPNTEAFF
TRBJ1-2	TRBV5-1	12	.	.	TGCGCCAGCAGTTATCCGGACAGCCACTACACCTTC	CASSYPDSHYTF
TRBJ2-7	TRBV25-1	15	.	.	TGTGCCAGCAGTGAAGTGGGTAGCGAGACCTACGAGCAGTACTTC	CASSEVGSETYEQYF
TRBJ2-4	TRBV28	13	TRBD2	.	TGTGCCGCCCAGGGACTAAGCGGGGACATTCAGTACTTC	CAAQGLSGDIQYF
TRBJ1-1	TRBV18	13	.	few	TGTGCCACCGCGGGGGCCATGAACACTGAAGCTTTCTTT	CATAGAMNTEAFF
TRBJ1-2	TRBV11-2	15	.	.	TGTGCCAGCAGCTTAGACCCGAGCAGGGGCTATGGCTACACCTTC	CASSLDPSRGYGYTF
TRBJ2-3	TRBV30	13	.	.	TGTGCCTGGTCCATCGCGGGGACAGATACGCAGTATTTT	CAWSIAGTDTQYF